This record looks at one T cell receptor beta chain sequence and its context. The CDR3 loop spans 16 amino acids. Germline CDR1 reads SEHNR; CDR2 reads FQNEAQ (reference sequence). Trimming cost V 2 bases and J 2 bases; bases outside gene matches: 8. Data came from immunoSEQ multiplex PCR; TCRdb stores just in-frame clones and leaves some out. The repertoire consists of about 110,000 clones, with just over 90% occurring once and the leading ten covering around 1.2%. The sample comes from a study of blood T cell repertoires in COVID-19. The sample was peripheral blood. V usage is TRBV7-9 and J usage is TRBJ2-7; 8 bases match TRBD1. This sequence originates from a woman between 25 and 40 years old with acute or convalescent COVID-19. The CDR3 nucleotides are TGTGCCAGCAGCTTATCCCGTCAGACAGGGGCCTACGAGCAGTACTTC. This codes for CASSLSRQTGAYEQYF.